This T cell receptor beta chain appears in the sequencing data of a study of cytomegalovirus exposure and HLA in healthy donors. Study-level points and caveats: A later analysis showed HLA-associated TCR beta chains outstripping equally common others in clonal expansion. Most TCR beta V segments were productive about 87% or about 30% of the time in an earlier analysis.

The J segment lost 3 bases and the V segment lost 2 bases, leaving 9 bases of the junction unmatched. The CDR3 covers 18 residues. Germline assignment: CDR1 SGHDN and CDR2 FVKESK. A note on this clone: Its antigen is unidentified.

Among the donors, all were healthy bone marrow donors. PCR used 60 Vbeta primers and 13 Jbeta primers. Profiled with immunoSEQ multiplex PCR; TCRdb holds only in-frame clones, not every one. The sample yields under 130,000 clones, 69% seen once. The source of this sequence is a man between 25 and 39 years old in good health and CMV-seronegative. The chain uses TRBV14 and TRBJ2-6; 8 bases are shared with TRBD1. Sequencing input: PBMCs. CDR3 bases: TGTGCCAGCAGCCAATTTACAGGGGGAGTGAGTGGGGCCAACGTCCTGACTTTC. This translates into CASSQFTGGVSGANVLTF.